The source of this T cell receptor beta chain is a study of regulatory T cells in long-lasting Graves disease. Library construction for TCR beta used iRepertoire HTBI primers and Arm-PCR of CDR3 regions. From the multiplex PCR reads, TCRdb called clonotypes with MiXCR, one entry per CDR3 protein. The profile shows roughly 350,000 distinct CDR3 sequences, 16% of them singletons. As for time point: newly diagnosed GD, antithyroid drugs for less than 3 months. Preparation of the TCR library used RNA extracted from PBMCs. These data were likewise used in another study, on T cells in Graves' hyperthyroidism and ophthalmopathy.

Sequenced here: peripheral blood mononuclear cells (PBMCs), sampled at new diagnosis, from a patient treated with antithyroid drugs. This TCR was sampled from a man aged 40-49 years with Graves disease.

The CDR3 DNA follows: TGTGCCAGCAGCTTAGCTGGACAGAGGTTCCACGAGCAGTACTTC. It codes for CASSLAGQRFHEQYF. The rearrangement links TRBV7-2 to TRBJ2-7; possibly TRBD1 for D (6 bases). Germline values: CDR1 SGHTA, CDR2 FQGNSA. The CDR3 runs to 15 residues. V lost 0 bases to trimming and J lost 5 bases, with 14 bases between them. The full variable domain, completed using reference TRBV7-2 and TRBJ2-7, is GAGVSQSPSNKVTEKGKDVELRCDPISGHTALYWYRQSLGQGLEFLIYFQGNSAPDKSGLPSDRFSAERTGGSVSTLTIQRTQQEDSAVYLCASSLAGQRFHEQYFGPGTRLTVT.